Listed below are T cell receptor beta chains from one sample, sequenced in a study of blood T cell repertoires in COVID-19. Here immunoSEQ multiplex PCR was the method, and the copy in TCRdb shows in-frame clones only, minus some. The table lists roughly 43,000 clones, just over 85% of them singletons. Sequencing used peripheral blood. The source is a man aged 55 to 70 with active COVID-19. Both conserved end residues are part of each CDR3. Not every row has a clone size; where given, it reads once, few, many or a size class.

clone_size j_call v_call cdr3_aa
. TRBJ1-2 TRBV2 CASSVGTGYYGYTF
few TRBJ1-4 TRBV7-2 CASSWGQGDNEKLFF
. TRBJ2-7 TRBV18 CASSPRRQGDVAYEQYF
. TRBJ2-1 TRBV20-1 CSASVGTSESLEQFF
large TRBJ1-2 TRBV6-2/TRBV6-3 CASSGASISYGYTF
. TRBJ1-1 TRBV27 CASSLTGSDTEAFF
. TRBJ2-2 TRBV7-2 CASSPVLSTGELFF
. TRBJ2-3 TRBV29-1 CSVDGQGGTDTQYF
once TRBJ1-5 TRBV3-1/TRBV3-2 CASSQAQGANQPQHF
. TRBJ1-1 TRBV5-1 CASSFGGSSTEAFF
. TRBJ2-7 TRBV6-6 CASSSWTSGSYEQYF
. TRBJ1-1 TRBV6-5 CASSHTQGIEAFF
. TRBJ1-2 TRBV24-1 CATSDATTNYGYTF
once TRBJ2-7 TRBV20-1 CSAPRDYEQYF
. TRBJ1-1 TRBV3-1/TRBV3-2 CASSPIWDRLNTEAFF
. TRBJ2-3 TRBV19 CASSIDKGGTDTQYF
. TRBJ2-3 TRBV6-1 CASSEGAGGTDTQYF
few TRBJ1-1 TRBV18 CASFPTPLNTEAFF
. TRBJ1-6 TRBV11-2 CASSSGQENSPLHF
. TRBJ2-5 TRBV7-3 CASSLTGGEGETQYF
. TRBJ2-1 TRBV4-3 CASSQDQQAQQFF
once TRBJ2-7 TRBV7-3 CASSLDSRGSYEQYF
. TRBJ1-1 TRBV9 CALLIQGMNTEAFF
once TRBJ2-1 TRBV18 CASSQRDREGNEQFF
. TRBJ1-1 TRBV7-8 CASSLAAGGAFF
. TRBJ1-5 TRBV3-1/TRBV3-2 CASSQGGGSVSNQPQHF
once TRBJ1-1 TRBV5-5 CASSLGWGTNTEAFF
. TRBJ1-6 TRBV5-5 CASSLEGATPGPLHF
. TRBJ2-5 TRBV9 CASSPQVAGEAQYF
. TRBJ1-3 TRBV5-1 CASSLGTASGNTIYF
once TRBJ1-1 TRBV11-2 CASSPPHRDTEAFF
. TRBJ1-2 TRBV2 CASSDEGVGYGYTF
. TRBJ1-4 TRBV18 CASSPSIGGTEKLFF
. TRBJ2-1 TRBV7-3 CASSPHMGEGFNEQFF
. TRBJ2-1 TRBV12-2 CASRPSPAGGRTFEQFF
. TRBJ2-7 TRBV10-2 CASSEWPLAGLPISYEQYF
. TRBJ2-7 TRBV7-2 CASSRVNYEQYF
. TRBJ2-5 TRBV5-1 CASSPTSGRGETQYF
. TRBJ2-3 TRBV12-3/TRBV12-4 CASRLARADTQYF
. TRBJ2-7 TRBV6-5 CASSRQGRDEQYF
many TRBJ2-7 TRBV9 CASSVGGEGSVYEQYF
. TRBJ1-1 TRBV11-2 CASRDTRGGRTEAFF
. TRBJ2-5 TRBV4-1 CASSQDGVTSGRARETQYF
. TRBJ2-3 TRBV27 CATKINKGVALAGGTDTQYF
. TRBJ2-1 TRBV4-1 CASSRAGGLAGTYNEQFF
. TRBJ1-4 TRBV28 CASSTSSAPNEKLFF
few TRBJ2-2 TRBV18 CASSPLYGTGNTGELFF
. TRBJ2-3 TRBV7-3 CASSLVAAGGGDTQYF
. TRBJ2-3 TRBV4-2 CASSEDRGPPTDTQYF
. TRBJ2-7 TRBV3-1/TRBV3-2 CASSLLAGGPSEQYF
. TRBJ2-7 TRBV11-2 CASRGQGAGEQYF
medium-sized TRBJ1-5 TRBV4-1 CASSQEADYSNQPQHF
. TRBJ1-6 TRBV11-2 CASSLGTANSPLHF
. TRBJ2-3 TRBV7-2 CASSLEVARGADTQYF
medium-sized TRBJ1-5 TRBV6-6 CASTSGRPQHF
. TRBJ2-7 TRBV3-1/TRBV3-2 CASTSAVGAYEQYF
. TRBJ1-1 TRBV9 CASSAGQGVTEAFF
. TRBJ2-7 TRBV6-2/TRBV6-3 CASSYKGPREFYEQYF
. TRBJ1-5 TRBV18 CASSSSGVGNQPQHF